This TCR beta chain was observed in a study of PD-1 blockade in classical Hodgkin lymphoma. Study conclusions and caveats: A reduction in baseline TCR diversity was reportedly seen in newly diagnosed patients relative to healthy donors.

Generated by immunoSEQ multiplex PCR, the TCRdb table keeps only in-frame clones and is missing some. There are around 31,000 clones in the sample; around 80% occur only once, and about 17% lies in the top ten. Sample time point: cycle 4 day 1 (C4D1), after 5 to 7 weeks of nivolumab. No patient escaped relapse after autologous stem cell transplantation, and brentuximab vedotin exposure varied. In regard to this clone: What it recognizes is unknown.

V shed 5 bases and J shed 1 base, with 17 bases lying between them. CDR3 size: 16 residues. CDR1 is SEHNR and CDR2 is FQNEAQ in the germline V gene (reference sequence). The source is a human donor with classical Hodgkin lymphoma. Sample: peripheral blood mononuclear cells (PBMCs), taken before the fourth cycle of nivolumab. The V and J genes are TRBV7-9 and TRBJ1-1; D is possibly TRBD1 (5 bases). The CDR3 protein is CASSPSRGRPNTEAFF. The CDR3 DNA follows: TGTGCCAGCAGCCCCTCCCGGGGCAGGCCGAACACTGAAGCTTTCTTT.